The present T cell receptor beta chain was sequenced within a study of cytomegalovirus exposure and HLA in healthy donors. CDR3 length: 13 residues. Trimming shortened V by 5 bases and J by 1 base, and 8 bases separated the two germline ends. Per the germline V gene, CDR1 is LNHDA and CDR2 is SQIVND (reference sequence). The primer mix had 60 Vbeta and 13 Jbeta primers. TCRdb's table, derived via immunoSEQ multiplex PCR, lists solely in-frame clones and lacks some. The table lists about 190,000 clones, 87% of them singletons. The source material was PBMCs. The chain uses TRBV19 and TRBJ1-1; D gene unclear. This TCR came from a boy aged 2-9 years in good health and CMV-seronegative. CDR3 bases: TGTGCCAGTAGTTCCCTAGAGAACACTGAAGCTTTCTTT. Its protein is CASSSLENTEAFF.